What follows are 29 T cell receptor beta chains derived from one specimen sequenced in a study of cytomegalovirus exposure and HLA in healthy donors. Amplification used 60 Vbeta primers and 13 Jbeta primers. Using immunoSEQ multiplex PCR, the repertoire was profiled, and TCRdb retains in-frame clones only, with some absent. The table includes some 200,000 clones, over 80% detected once. The sample consisted of PBMCs. The receptors were sampled from a boy aged 2 to 10 in good health and CMV-seronegative.

This chain joins TRBV18 and TRBJ2-2; no clear D. Trimming removed 6 bases at V and 2 bases at J, with 10 bases between. Germline assignment: CDR1 KGHSH and CDR2 LQKENI. The CDR3 sequence is 14 residues long. CDR3 in DNA: TGTGCCAGCTCCTCCGGTACTAACACCGGGGAGCTGTTTTTT. Protein sequence: CASSSGTNTGELFF.

The chain employs TRBV11-2 and TRBJ1-1; D may be TRBD1 (6 bases). The germline V gene has CDR1 SGHAT and CDR2 FQNNGV. V gave up 0 bases and J gave up 8 bases, with 10 bases separating them. This CDR3 region has 13 residues. Written as DNA, the CDR3 is TGTGCCAGCAGCTTAGATACAGGGTGGGAAGCTTTCTTT. Encoded protein: CASSLDTGWEAFF.

The rearrangement uses TRBV10-3 and TRBJ2-3; possible D gene TRBD2, 7 bases. The CDR3 contains 14 residues. The V gene's germline CDR1 is ENHRY and CDR2 SYGVKD. V lost 3 bases to trimming and J lost 11 bases, with 18 bases between them. The CDR3 region is CAISDAGAQKGQYF. As DNA, the CDR3 is TGTGCCATCAGTGATGCGGGGGCCCAGAAGGGGCAGTATTTT.

J is TRBJ1-1 and V is TRBV9; no definite D call. Germline loops: CDR1 SGDLS, CDR2 YYNGEE. V gave up 5 bases and J gave up 3 bases, with 11 bases separating them. The CDR3 contains 13 residues. CDR3 in amino acids: CASSQAADTEAFF. The CDR3 DNA follows: TGTGCCAGCAGTCAAGCGGCCGACACTGAAGCTTTCTTT.

The chain carries TRBV27 and TRBJ2-6; TRBD1 aligns across 7 bases. Germline V lookup: CDR1 MNHEY, CDR2 SMNVEV (reference sequence). J was trimmed by 0 bases and V by 8 bases; bases with no gene match: 7. The CDR3 totals 16 residues. CDR3 DNA sequence: TGTGCCAGCGGACAGGATCCTCTCTCTGGGGCCAACGTCCTGACTTTC. This gives the protein CASGQDPLSGANVLTF.

The chain has TRBV7-3 and TRBJ2-1; the match to TRBD1 covers 9 bases. CDR1 is SGHTA and CDR2 is FQGTGA in the germline V gene. The CDR3 extends over 14 amino acids. J lost 10 bases, V lost 5 bases, and 9 bases had no gene match. CDR3 DNA: TGTGCCAGCAGCCCCCACCGGGACAGGGTCGAGCAGTTCTTC. Amino acids: CASSPHRDRVEQFF.

This clone was counted a few times. The gene calls are TRBV6-1 and TRBJ1-5; possibly TRBD1 for D (6 bases). The CDR3 spans 15 residues. V lost 5 bases and J lost 0, with 11 bases in between. Germline-derived CDR1 and CDR2 are MNHNS and SASEGT. The CDR3 region has the DNA TGTGCCAGCAGTTCGGGACACTATAGCAATCAGCCCCAGCATTTT. This sequence encodes CASSSGHYSNQPQHF.

The rearrangement links TRBV7-2 to TRBJ2-4; 8 bases match TRBD1. J gave up 9 bases and V 4 bases, and 11 bases lay outside the gene matches. There are 15 residues in the CDR3. The germline V gene has CDR1 SGHTA and CDR2 FQGNSA. DNA for the CDR3: TGTGCCAGCAGCTCCCAGGGGGCGGGTGAGGGCATTCAGTACTTC. The encoded protein is CASSSQGAGEGIQYF.

The chain uses TRBV19 and TRBJ2-4; D is possibly TRBD2 (6 bases). Germline V gene sequence: CDR1 LNHDA, CDR2 SQIVND (reference sequence). The CDR3 runs to 16 residues. Trimming left V 2 bases short and J 0 bases short, with 11 bases between. This CDR3 is CASSIRGGSAKNIQYF. The DNA of the CDR3 is TGTGCCAGTAGTATACGTGGGGGGTCAGCCAAAAACATTCAGTACTTC.

This clone was seen a single time. The chain is built from TRBV10-2 and TRBJ2-3, with 15 bases identical to TRBD2. Trimming took 6 bases from V and 2 from J; bases not matched to a gene: 6. The germline CDR1 and CDR2 sequences are WSHSY and SAAADI. The CDR3 runs 17 residues. For the CDR3, the DNA is TGCGCCAGCAGGGGACTAGCGGGGGGCCCCCCCACAGATACGCAGTATTTT. This sequence encodes CASRGLAGGPPTDTQYF.

This clone has a single count. The V gene is TRBV25-1, the J gene TRBJ1-1; 8 bases match TRBD1. Losses at the gene ends were 11 bases for V and 1 base for J; bases not matched to a gene: 15. CDR3 size: 16 residues. Germline CDR1 is MGHDK and CDR2 is SYGVNS. For the CDR3, the DNA is TGTGCCTACGCCCGAGGGGGGGGGACAGGGAACACTGAAGCTTTCTTT. Protein sequence: CAYARGGGTGNTEAFF.

This chain connects TRBV11-2 to TRBJ1-1; D is possibly TRBD1 (5 bases). Per germline, CDR1 SGHAT and CDR2 FQNNGV. The CDR3 has 16 amino acids. With 1 base removed from V and 1 base from J, the gap between germline ends came to 13 bases. The CDR3 protein is CASSLGTRGKNTEAFF. CDR3 DNA: TGTGCCAGCAGCTTAGGGACGCGGGGGAAGAACACTGAAGCTTTCTTT.

The CDR3 loop reads CASSEWGQGALTDTQYF. As DNA, the CDR3 is TGTGCCAGCAGTGAATGGGGACAGGGGGCCCTCACAGATACGCAGTATTTT. The chain combines TRBV25-1 with TRBJ2-3; 12 bases fit TRBD1. Germline V gene sequence: CDR1 MGHDK, CDR2 SYGVNS. Unmatched junction bases numbered 4, after V lost 1 base and J lost 2 bases. The CDR3 is 17 residues long.

The rearrangement links TRBV5-8 to TRBJ1-4; D is uncertain. This CDR3 is built from 15 residues. V shed 1 base and J shed 3 bases, with 10 bases lying between them. Germline V gene sequence: CDR1 SGHTS, CDR2 YDEGEE. This chain's CDR3 is CASSLSGQSNEKLFF. The CDR3 DNA reads TGTGCCAGCAGCTTGTCTGGGCAGTCTAATGAAAAACTGTTTTTT.

In DNA, the CDR3 is TGTGCCTGGAGTGTAGAAAGAACGTTCCAGGCTACAATCTACGAGCAGTACTTC. This gives the protein CAWSVERTFQATIYEQYF. This rearrangement joins TRBV30 to TRBJ2-7; no firm D call. CDR3 length equals 18 residues. The germline V gene encodes CDR1 GTSNPN and CDR2 SVGIG (reference sequence). V lost 0 bases and J lost 3, with 24 bases in between.

The rearrangement links TRBV4-2 to TRBJ2-7; 10 bases are a match to TRBD2. The CDR3 runs to 15 residues. Germline-derived CDR1 and CDR2 are LGHNA and YNFKEQ. V shed 3 bases, J shed 5 bases, and the junction held 7 bases outside the gene matches. CDR3 amino acids: CASSQPSGGENEQYF. CDR3 sequence (DNA): TGTGCCAGCAGCCAGCCAAGCGGGGGGGAAAACGAGCAGTACTTC.

V gene TRBV19 combines with J gene TRBJ2-7; 8 bases map to TRBD1. The CDR3 is made up of 15 amino acids. V shed 3 bases and J 3 bases; nucleotides not matched to a gene: 7. Germline V lookup: CDR1 LNHDA, CDR2 SQIVND (reference sequence). Here the CDR3 reads CASSILRTGGYEQYF. CDR3 coding DNA: TGTGCCAGTAGTATCCTGAGAACAGGGGGCTACGAGCAGTACTTC.

The chain recombines TRBV6-1 with TRBJ2-7; 10 nucleotides line up with TRBD1. The ends lost 7 bases at V and 7 bases at J; junction bases unmatched: 10. The CDR3 runs to 14 residues. Germline CDR1 MNHNS, CDR2 SASEGT. This chain's CDR3 is CASTTGTGVSEQYF. The CDR3 DNA is TGTGCCAGCACCACCGGGACAGGGGTCTCGGAGCAGTACTTC.

This sequence joins TRBV9 and TRBJ2-1, with TRBD2 as a possible D gene (6 bases). The CDR3 length is 14 residues. The V gene lost 0 bases and the J gene lost 7 bases, with 11 bases spanning the gap. Germline CDR1 is SGDLS and CDR2 is YYNGEE. The CDR3 coding sequence is TGTGCCAGCAGCGTAGAAGGGGACTTAAATGAGCAGTTCTTC. It encodes CASSVEGDLNEQFF.

The rearrangement uses TRBV6-6 and TRBJ1-1; no clear D gene. The germline CDR1 and CDR2 sequences are MNHNY and SVGAGI (reference sequence). V was shortened by 6 bases and J by 3 bases, with 14 bases between the two germline ends. The CDR3 runs to 14 residues. CDR3 loop: CASSFLESDTEAFF. The CDR3 nucleotides read TGTGCCAGCAGCTTCCTTGAGTCTGACACTGAAGCTTTCTTT.

The J gene is TRBJ2-5, the V gene TRBV7-9; 7 bases match TRBD1. With V trimmed by 5 bases and J by 5 bases, 5 bases remained unmatched. Germline V CDR1 and CDR2: SEHNR, FQNEAQ (reference sequence). The CDR3 extends over 13 amino acids. The CDR3 bases are TGTGCCAGCAGCCCGACAGGGATGGAGACCCAGTACTTC. Translation gives CASSPTGMETQYF.

The gene calls are TRBV7-3 and TRBJ1-1; D unclear. V lost 5 bases and J lost 8, with 15 bases in between. The germline V gene encodes CDR1 SGHTA and CDR2 FQGTGA. The CDR3 is made up of 13 amino acids. The CDR3 sequence: CASSPERAGEAFF. Written as DNA, the CDR3 is TGTGCCAGCAGCCCAGAGAGGGCTGGGGAAGCTTTCTTT.

This chain links TRBV11-1 with TRBJ2-7; tentative D call: TRBD1 (6 bases). The CDR3 covers 13 residues. Per germline, CDR1 SGHAT and CDR2 FQDESV (reference sequence). The V gene lost 5 bases and the J gene lost 0 bases, with 8 bases spanning the gap. In DNA, the CDR3 is TGTGCCAGCAGCGGGGGCCGCTCCTACGAGCAGTACTTC. This translates into CASSGGRSYEQYF.

In DNA form, the CDR3 reads TGCGCCAGCAGCTTGGCCGGGGGACTGGAGACCCAGTACTTC. Its protein is CASSLAGGLETQYF. The rearrangement uses TRBV5-1 and TRBJ2-5; tentatively, D is TRBD2 (6 bases). Germline loops: CDR1 SGHRS, CDR2 YFSETQ. V was pared by 0 bases and J by 5 bases, with 11 bases between. This CDR3 region has 14 residues.

The DNA of the CDR3 is TGTGCCAGCAGCCCGGCGATCGGGAGGGCCCACGAGCAGTACTTC. It translates to CASSPAIGRAHEQYF. The chain uses TRBV5-4 and TRBJ2-7; 8 bases agree with TRBD2. V was clipped by 4 bases and J by 5 bases; unmatched bases: 11. This CDR3 comprises 15 residues. Germline lookup yields CDR1 SGHNT and CDR2 YYREEE (reference sequence).

V usage is TRBV29-1 and J usage is TRBJ2-3, with TRBD1 matching 8 bases. Germline assignment: CDR1 SQVTM and CDR2 ANQGSEA. The J segment lost 1 base and the V segment lost 5 bases, leaving 8 bases of the junction unmatched. The CDR3 contains 15 residues. DNA for the CDR3: TGCAGCGTTCCCTCAGGGGGCGGAGGCACAGATACGCAGTATTTT. Translated: CSVPSGGGGTDTQYF.

CDR3: CASSEDFQTQYF. CDR3 bases: TGTGCCAGCAGTGAGGACTTCCAGACCCAGTACTTC. The chain carries TRBV2 and TRBJ2-5; possible D gene TRBD2, 5 bases. The CDR3 contains 12 residues. Per germline, CDR1 SNHLY and CDR2 FYNNEI. The V gene lost 3 bases and the J gene lost 6 bases, with 8 bases spanning the gap.

The chain combines TRBV27 with TRBJ2-1; no firm D call. The CDR3 runs 15 residues. V lost 0 bases, J lost 8 bases, and 14 bases lay in between. The germline CDR1 and CDR2 sequences are MNHEY and SMNVEV (reference sequence). The DNA of the CDR3 is TGTGCCAGCAGTTTATCGACGGCCGGGTTGGATGAGCAGTTCTTC. Its translation: CASSLSTAGLDEQFF.

CDR3 protein: CASSKGLAGNEQYF. CDR3 sequence (DNA): TGTGCCAGCAGCAAAGGACTAGCGGGAAACGAGCAGTACTTC. J is TRBJ2-7 and V is TRBV9; 12 nucleotides line up with TRBD2. Germline V lookup: CDR1 SGDLS, CDR2 YYNGEE. The length of the CDR3 is 14 residues. After removal of 4 bases from V and 5 bases from J, the junction contained 4 bases not matched to a gene. The full variable domain, completed using reference TRBV9 and TRBJ2-7, is DSGVTQTPKHLITATGQRVTLRCSPRSGDLSVYWYQQSLDQGLQFLIQYYNGEERAKGNILERFSAQQFPDLHSELNLSSLELGDSALYFCASSKGLAGNEQYFGPGTRLTVT.